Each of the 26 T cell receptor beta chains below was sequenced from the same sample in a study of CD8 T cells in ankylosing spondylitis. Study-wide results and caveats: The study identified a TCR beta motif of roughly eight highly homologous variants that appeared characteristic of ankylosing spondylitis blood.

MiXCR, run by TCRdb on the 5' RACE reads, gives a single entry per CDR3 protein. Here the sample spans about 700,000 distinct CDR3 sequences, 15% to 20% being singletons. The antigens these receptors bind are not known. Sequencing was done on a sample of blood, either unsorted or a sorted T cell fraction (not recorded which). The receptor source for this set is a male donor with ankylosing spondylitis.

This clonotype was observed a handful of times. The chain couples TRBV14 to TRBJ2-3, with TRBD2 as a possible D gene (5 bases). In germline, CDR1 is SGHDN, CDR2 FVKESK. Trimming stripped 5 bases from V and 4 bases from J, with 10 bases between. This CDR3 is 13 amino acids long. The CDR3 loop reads CASSISEADTQYF. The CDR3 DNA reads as TGTGCCAGCAGCATCTCGGAGGCAGATACGCAGTATTTT.

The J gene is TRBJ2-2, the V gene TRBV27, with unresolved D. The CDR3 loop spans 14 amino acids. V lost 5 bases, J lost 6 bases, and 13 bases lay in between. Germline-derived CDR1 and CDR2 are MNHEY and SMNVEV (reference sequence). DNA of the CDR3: TGTGCCAGCAGTCTTGCCCTAGGCGCCGGGGAGCTGTTTTTT. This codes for CASSLALGAGELFF.

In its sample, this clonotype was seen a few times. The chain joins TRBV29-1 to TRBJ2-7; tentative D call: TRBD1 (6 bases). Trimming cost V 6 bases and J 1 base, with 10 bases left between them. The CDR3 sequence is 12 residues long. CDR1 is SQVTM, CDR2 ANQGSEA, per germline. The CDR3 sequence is CSVKQGSYEQYF. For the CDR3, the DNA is TGCAGCGTAAAACAGGGATCCTACGAGCAGTACTTC.

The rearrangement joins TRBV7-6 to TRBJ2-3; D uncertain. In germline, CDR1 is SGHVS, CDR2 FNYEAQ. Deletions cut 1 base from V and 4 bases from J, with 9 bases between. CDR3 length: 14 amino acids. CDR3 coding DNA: TGTGCCAGCAGCTTAGTGACACATGCAGATACGCAGTATTTT. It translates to CASSLVTHADTQYF.

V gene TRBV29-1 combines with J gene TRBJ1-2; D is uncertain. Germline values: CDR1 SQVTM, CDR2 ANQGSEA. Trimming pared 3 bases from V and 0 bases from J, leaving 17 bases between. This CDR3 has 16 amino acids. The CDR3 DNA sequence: TGCAGCGTTGATAGCTTCCAGGACCAATCTAACTATGGCTACACCTTC. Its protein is CSVDSFQDQSNYGYTF.

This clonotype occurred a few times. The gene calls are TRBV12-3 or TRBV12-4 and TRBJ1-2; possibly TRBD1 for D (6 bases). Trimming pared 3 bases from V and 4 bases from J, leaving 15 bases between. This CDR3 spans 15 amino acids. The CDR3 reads CASSLSREGGYGYTF. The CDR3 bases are TGTGCCAGCAGTTTGAGTCGGGAAGGGGGCTATGGCTACACCTTC.

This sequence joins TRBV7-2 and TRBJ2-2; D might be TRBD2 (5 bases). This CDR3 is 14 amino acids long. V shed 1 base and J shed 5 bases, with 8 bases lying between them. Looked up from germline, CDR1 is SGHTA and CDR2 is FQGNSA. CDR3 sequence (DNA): TGTGCCAGCAGCTTAGAGCGAGGGACCGGGGAGCTGTTTTTT. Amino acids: CASSLERGTGELFF.

CDR3 nucleotide sequence: TGTGCCAGCAGCTTAACGTCGTTTGGGGGGCCTGTCACAGATACGCAGTATTTT. Protein sequence: CASSLTSFGGPVTDTQYF. The J gene is TRBJ2-3, the V gene TRBV7-3; D is possibly TRBD1 or TRBD2 (6 bases each). Germline V gene lookup returns CDR1 SGHTA and CDR2 FQGTGA. The CDR3 is 18 amino acids. V lost 0 bases and J lost 2, with 18 bases in between.

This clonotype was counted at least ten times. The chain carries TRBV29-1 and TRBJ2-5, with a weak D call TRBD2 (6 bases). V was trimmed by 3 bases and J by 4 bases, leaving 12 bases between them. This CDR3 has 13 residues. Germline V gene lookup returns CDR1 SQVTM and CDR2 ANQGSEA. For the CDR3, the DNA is TGCAGCGTTGACCGGGGGTCGGGAGAGACCCAGTACTTC. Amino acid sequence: CSVDRGSGETQYF.

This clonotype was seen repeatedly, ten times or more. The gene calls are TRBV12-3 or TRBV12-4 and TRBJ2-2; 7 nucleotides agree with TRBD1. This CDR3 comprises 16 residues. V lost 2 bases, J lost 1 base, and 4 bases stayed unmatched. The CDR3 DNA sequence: TGTGCCAGCAGTTTAATTGGGACAGAGAACACCGGGGAGCTGTTTTTT. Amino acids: CASSLIGTENTGELFF.

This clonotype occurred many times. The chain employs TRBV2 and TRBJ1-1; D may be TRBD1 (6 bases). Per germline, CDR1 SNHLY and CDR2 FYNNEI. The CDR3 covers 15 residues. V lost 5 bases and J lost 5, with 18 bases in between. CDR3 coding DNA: TGTGCCAGCAGTCTTACAGGGTTGCGGGCGACTGAAGCTTTCTTT. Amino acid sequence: CASSLTGLRATEAFF.

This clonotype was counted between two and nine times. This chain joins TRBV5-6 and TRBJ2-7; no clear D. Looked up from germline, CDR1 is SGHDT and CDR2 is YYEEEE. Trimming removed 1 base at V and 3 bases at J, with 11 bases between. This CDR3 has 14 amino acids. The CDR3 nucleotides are TGTGCCAGCAGCTTGCTCACAGTGGACTACGAGCAGTACTTC. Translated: CASSLLTVDYEQYF.

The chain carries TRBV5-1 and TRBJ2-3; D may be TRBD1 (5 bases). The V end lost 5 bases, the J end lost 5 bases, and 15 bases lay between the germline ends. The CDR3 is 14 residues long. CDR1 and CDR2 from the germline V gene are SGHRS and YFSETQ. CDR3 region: CASRQWPDRDTQYF. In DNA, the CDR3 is TGCGCCAGCAGACAATGGCCCGACAGAGATACGCAGTATTTT.

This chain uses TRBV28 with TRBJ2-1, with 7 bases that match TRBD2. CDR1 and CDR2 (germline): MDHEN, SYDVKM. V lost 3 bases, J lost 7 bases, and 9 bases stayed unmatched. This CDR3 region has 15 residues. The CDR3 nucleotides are TGTGCCAGCAGTTTTGGGAGGGTCGGGGTAAATGAGCAGTTCTTC. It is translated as CASSFGRVGVNEQFF.

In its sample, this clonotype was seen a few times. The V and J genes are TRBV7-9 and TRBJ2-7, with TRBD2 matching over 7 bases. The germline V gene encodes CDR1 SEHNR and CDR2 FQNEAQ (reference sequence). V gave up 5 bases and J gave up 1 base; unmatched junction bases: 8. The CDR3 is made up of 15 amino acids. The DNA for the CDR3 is TGTGCCAGCAGCCCCCAGGTAGCGGGTTCCTACGAGCAGTACTTC. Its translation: CASSPQVAGSYEQYF.

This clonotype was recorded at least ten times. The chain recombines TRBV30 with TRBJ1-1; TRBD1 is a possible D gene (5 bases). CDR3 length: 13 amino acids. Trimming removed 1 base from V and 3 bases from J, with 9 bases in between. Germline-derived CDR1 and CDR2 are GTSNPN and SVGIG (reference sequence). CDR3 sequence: CAWSEGSHTEAFF. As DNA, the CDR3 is TGTGCCTGGAGTGAGGGGTCTCACACTGAAGCTTTCTTT. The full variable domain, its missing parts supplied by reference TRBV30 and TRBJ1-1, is SQTIHQWPATLVQPVGSPLSLECTVEGTSNPNLYWYRQAAGRGLQLLFYSVGIGQISSEVPQNLSASRPQDRQFILSSKKLLLSDSGFYLCAWSEGSHTEAFFGQGTRLTVV.

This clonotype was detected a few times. CDR3 nucleotides: TGTGCCAGCAGCCCCGAGGGGCGGGGGTACAATGAGCAGTTCTTC. Translation gives CASSPEGRGYNEQFF. This sequence joins TRBV5-4 and TRBJ2-1; 7 bases fit TRBD2. In germline, CDR1 is SGHNT, CDR2 YYREEE (reference sequence). CDR3 length equals 15 residues. The V segment lost 4 bases and the J segment 4 bases; nucleotides outside the gene matches: 8.

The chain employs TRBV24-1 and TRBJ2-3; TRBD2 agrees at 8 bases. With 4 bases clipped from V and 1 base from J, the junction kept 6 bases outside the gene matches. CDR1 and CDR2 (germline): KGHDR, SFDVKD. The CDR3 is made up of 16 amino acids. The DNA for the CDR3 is TGTGCCACCAGTGACCCCGGGGGGGACCGCACAGATACGCAGTATTTT. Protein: CATSDPGGDRTDTQYF.

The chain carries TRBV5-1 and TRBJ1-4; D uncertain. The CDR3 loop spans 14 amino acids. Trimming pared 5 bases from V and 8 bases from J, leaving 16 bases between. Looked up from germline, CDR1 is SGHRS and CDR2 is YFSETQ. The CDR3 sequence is CASSRPEADEKLFF. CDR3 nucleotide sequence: TGCGCCAGCAGTCGGCCAGAGGCTGACGAAAAACTGTTTTTT.

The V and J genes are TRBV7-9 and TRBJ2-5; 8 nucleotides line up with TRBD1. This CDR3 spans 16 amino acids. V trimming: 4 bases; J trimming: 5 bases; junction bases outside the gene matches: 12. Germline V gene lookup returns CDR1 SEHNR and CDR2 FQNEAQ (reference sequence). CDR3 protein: CASSSLEAGGRETQYF. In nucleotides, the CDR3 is TGTGCCAGCAGCTCACTGGAAGCAGGGGGCCGGGAGACCCAGTACTTC.

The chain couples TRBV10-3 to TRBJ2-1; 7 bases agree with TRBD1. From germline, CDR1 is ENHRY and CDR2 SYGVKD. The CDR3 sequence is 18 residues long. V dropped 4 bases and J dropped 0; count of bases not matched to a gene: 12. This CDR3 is CAISATTGTAFSYNEQFF. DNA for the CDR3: TGTGCCATCAGTGCGACTACCGGGACAGCGTTCTCCTACAATGAGCAGTTCTTC.

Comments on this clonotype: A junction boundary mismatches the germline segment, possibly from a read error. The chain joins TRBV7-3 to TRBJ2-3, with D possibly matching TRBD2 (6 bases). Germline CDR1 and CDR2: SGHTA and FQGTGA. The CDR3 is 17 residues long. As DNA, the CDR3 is TGTGCCAGCAGCTTAACATGGGCCGCGGGGCGCACAGATACGAAGTATTTT. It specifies CASSLTWAAGRTDTKYF. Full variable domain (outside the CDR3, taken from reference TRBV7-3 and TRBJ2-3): GAGVSQTPSNKVTEKGKYVELRCDPISGHTALYWYRQSLGQGPEFLIYFQGTGAADDSGLPNDRFFAVRPEGSVSTLKIQRTERGDSAVYLCASSLTWAAGRTDTKYFGPGTRLTVL.

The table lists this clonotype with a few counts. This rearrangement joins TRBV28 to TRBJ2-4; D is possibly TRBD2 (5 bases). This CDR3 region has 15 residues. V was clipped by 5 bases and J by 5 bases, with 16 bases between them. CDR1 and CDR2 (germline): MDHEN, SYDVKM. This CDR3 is CASSPHSGIQNIQYF. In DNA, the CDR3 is TGTGCCAGCAGTCCGCACTCCGGGATCCAAAACATTCAGTACTTC. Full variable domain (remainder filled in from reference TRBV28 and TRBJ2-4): DVKVTQSSRYLVKRTGEKVFLECVQDMDHENMFWYRQDPGLGLRLIYFSYDVKMKEKGDIPEGYSVSREKKERFSLILESASTNQTSMYLCASSPHSGIQNIQYFGAGTRLSVL.

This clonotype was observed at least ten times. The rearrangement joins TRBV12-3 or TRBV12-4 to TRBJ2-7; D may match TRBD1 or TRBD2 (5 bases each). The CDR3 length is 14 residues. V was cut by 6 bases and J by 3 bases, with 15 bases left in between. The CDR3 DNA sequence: TGTGCCAGCAGCCTAGATGGGGGAGACTACGAGCAGTACTTC. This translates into CASSLDGGDYEQYF.

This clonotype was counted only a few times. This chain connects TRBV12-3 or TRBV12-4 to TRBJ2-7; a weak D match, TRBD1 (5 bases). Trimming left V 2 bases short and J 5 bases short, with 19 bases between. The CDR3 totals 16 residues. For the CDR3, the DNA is TGTGCCAGCAGTTTAAGGTATCAGGGCGGCGTGGACGAGCAGTACTTC. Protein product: CASSLRYQGGVDEQYF.

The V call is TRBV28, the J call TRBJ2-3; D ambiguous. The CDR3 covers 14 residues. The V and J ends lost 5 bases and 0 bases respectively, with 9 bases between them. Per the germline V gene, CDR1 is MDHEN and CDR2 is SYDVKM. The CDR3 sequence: CASSPLPSTDTQYF. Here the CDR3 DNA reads TGTGCCAGCAGTCCTTTACCGAGCACAGATACGCAGTATTTT.